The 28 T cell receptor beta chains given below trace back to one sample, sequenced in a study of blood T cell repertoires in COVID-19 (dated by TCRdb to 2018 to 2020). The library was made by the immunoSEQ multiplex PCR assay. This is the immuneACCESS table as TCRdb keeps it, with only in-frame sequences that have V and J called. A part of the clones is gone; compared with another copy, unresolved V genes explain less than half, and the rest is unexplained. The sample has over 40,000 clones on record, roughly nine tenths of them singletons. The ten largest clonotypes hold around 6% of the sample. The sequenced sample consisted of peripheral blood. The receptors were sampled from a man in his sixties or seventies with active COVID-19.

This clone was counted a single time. The CDR3 DNA reads TGTGCCAGCAGTACCGACAGGGTAAATTCACCCCTCCACTTT. Protein product: CASSTDRVNSPLHF. This sequence joins TRBV2 and TRBJ1-6; 7 nucleotides line up with TRBD1. The V segment lost 5 bases and the J segment 7 bases; nucleotides outside the gene matches: 5. Germline V CDR1 and CDR2: SNHLY, FYNNEI. The CDR3 consists of 14 residues.

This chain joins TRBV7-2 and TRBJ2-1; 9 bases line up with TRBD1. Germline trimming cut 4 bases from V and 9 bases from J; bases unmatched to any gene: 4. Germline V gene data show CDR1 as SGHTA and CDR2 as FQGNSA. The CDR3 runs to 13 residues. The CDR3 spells CASSSDRGGEQFF. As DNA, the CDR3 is TGTGCCAGCAGCTCGGACAGGGGAGGTGAGCAGTTCTTC.

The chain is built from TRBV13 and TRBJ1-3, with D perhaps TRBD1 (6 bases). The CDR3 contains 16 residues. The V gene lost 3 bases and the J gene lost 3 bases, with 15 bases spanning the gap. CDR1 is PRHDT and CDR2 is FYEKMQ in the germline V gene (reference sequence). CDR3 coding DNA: TGTGCCAGCAGCTTGTCTCGGGGGGCGGATGGAAACACCATATATTTT. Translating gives CASSLSRGADGNTIYF.

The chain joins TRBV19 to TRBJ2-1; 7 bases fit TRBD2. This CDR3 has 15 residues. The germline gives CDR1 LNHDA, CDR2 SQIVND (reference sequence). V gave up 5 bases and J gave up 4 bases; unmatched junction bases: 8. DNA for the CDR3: TGTGCCAGTAGTGCCGCCGCGGGGGAATACAATGAGCAGTTCTTC. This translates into CASSAAAGEYNEQFF.

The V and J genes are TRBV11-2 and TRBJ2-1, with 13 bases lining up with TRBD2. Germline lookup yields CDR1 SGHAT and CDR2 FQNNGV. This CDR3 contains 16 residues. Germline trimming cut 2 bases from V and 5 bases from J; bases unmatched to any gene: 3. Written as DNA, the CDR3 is TGTGCCAGCAGCTTACCGGGACTAGCGGGGAACAATGAGCAGTTCTTC. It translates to CASSLPGLAGNNEQFF.

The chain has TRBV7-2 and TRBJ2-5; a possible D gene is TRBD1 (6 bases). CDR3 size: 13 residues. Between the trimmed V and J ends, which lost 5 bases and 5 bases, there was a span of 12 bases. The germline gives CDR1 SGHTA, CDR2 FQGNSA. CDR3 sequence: CASSIRGAETQYF. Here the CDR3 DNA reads TGTGCCAGCAGCATCAGGGGCGCCGAGACCCAGTACTTC.

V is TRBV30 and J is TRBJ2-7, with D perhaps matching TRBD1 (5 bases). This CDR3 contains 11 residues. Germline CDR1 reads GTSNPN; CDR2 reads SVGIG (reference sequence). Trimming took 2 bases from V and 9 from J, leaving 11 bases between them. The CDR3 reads CAWSTGSRQYF. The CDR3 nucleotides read TGTGCCTGGAGTACAGGCTCACGGCAGTACTTC.

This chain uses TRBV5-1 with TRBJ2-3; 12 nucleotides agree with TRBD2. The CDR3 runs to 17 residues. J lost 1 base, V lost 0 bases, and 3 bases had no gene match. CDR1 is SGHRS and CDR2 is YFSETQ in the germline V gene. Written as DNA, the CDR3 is TGCGCCAGCAGCTTGGGACTAGCGGGGGCGCGCACAGATACGCAGTATTTT. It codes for CASSLGLAGARTDTQYF.

The CDR3: CASSLGPAGNGNQPQHF. CDR3 nucleotide sequence: TGCGCCAGCAGCTTGGGTCCGGCGGGTAACGGGAATCAGCCCCAGCATTTT. This chain uses TRBV5-1 with TRBJ1-5; no definite D call. The CDR3 is 17 amino acids. Germline V gene data show CDR1 as SGHRS and CDR2 as YFSETQ. V lost 0 bases to trimming and J lost 4 bases, with 17 bases between them.

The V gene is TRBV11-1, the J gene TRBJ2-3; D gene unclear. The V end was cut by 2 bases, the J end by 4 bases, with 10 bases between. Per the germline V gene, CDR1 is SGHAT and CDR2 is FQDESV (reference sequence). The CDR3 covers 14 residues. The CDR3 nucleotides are TGTGCCAGCAGCTTATGGTCTGGGCCAGATACGCAGTATTTT. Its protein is CASSLWSGPDTQYF. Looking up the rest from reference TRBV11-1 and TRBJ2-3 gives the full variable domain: EAEVAQSPRYKITEKSQAVAFWCDPISGHATLYWYRQILGQGPELLVQFQDESVVDDSQLPKDRFSAERLKGVDSTLKIQPAELGDSAMYLCASSLWSGPDTQYFGPGTRLTVL.

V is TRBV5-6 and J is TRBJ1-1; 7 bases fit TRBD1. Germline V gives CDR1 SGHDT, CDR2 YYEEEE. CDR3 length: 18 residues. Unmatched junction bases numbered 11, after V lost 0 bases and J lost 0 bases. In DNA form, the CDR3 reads TGTGCCAGCAGCTTGGCTGGGACAGTAGAGAAAATGAACACTGAAGCTTTCTTT. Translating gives CASSLAGTVEKMNTEAFF.

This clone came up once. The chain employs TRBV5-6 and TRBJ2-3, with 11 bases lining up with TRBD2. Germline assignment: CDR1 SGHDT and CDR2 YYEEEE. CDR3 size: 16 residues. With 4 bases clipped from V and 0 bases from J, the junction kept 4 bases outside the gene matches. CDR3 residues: CASSQGLAASTDTQYF. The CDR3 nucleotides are TGTGCCAGCAGCCAGGGACTAGCGGCTAGCACAGATACGCAGTATTTT.

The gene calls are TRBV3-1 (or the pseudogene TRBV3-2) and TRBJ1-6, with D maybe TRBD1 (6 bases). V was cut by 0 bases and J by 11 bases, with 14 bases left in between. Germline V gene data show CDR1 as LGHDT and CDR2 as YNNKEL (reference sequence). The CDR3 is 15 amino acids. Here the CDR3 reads CASSQDIGGEAPLHF. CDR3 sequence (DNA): TGTGCCAGCAGCCAAGATATAGGGGGAGAGGCACCCCTCCACTTT.

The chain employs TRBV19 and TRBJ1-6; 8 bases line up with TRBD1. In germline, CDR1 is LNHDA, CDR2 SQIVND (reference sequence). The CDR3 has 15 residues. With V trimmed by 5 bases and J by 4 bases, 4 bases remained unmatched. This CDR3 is CASSQGAIYNSPLHF. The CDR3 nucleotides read TGTGCCAGTAGTCAGGGGGCTATTTATAATTCACCCCTCCACTTT. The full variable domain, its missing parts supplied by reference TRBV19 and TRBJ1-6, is DGGITQSPKYLFRKEGQNVTLSCEQNLNHDAMYWYRQDPGQGLRLIYYSQIVNDFQKGDIAEGYSVSREKKESFPLTVTSAQKNPTAFYLCASSQGAIYNSPLHFGNGTRLTVT.

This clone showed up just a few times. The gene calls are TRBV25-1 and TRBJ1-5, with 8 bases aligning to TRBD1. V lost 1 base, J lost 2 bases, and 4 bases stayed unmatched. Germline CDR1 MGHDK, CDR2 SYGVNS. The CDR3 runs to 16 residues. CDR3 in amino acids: CASSESLTGGNQPQHF. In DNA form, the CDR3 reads TGTGCCAGCAGTGAATCCCTGACAGGGGGCAATCAGCCCCAGCATTTT.

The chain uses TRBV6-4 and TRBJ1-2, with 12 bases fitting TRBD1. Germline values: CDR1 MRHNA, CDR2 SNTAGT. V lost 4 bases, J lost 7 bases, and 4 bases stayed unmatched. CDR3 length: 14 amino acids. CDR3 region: CASSGDRGLSGYTF. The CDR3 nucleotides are TGTGCCAGCAGTGGGGACAGGGGGCTTAGTGGCTACACCTTC.

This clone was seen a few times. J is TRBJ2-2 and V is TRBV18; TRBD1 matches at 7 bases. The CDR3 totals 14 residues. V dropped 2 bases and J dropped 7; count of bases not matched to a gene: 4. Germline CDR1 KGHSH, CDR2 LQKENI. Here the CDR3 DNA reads TGTGCCAGCTCACCAGACAGGGTTGTCGGGGAGCTGTTTTTT. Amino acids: CASSPDRVVGELFF.

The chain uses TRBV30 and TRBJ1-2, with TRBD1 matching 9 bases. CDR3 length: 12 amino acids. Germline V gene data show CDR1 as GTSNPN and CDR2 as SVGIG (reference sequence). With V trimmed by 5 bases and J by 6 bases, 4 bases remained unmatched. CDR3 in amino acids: CAWGQGNHGYTF. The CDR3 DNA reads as TGTGCCTGGGGACAGGGGAATCATGGCTACACCTTC.

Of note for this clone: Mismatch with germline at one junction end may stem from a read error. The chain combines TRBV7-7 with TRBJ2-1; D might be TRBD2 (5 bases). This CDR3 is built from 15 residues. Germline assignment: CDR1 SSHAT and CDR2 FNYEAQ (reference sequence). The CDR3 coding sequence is TGTGCTAGCAGCTTAGGACTTTCCTCCTACAATGAGCAGTTCTTC. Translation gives CASSLGLSSYNEQFF.

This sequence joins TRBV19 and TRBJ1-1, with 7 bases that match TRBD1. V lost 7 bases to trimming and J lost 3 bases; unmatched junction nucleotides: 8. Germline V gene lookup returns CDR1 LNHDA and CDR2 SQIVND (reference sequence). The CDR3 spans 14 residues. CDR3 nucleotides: TGTGCCAGTACCGTAGGGGGCGAAGACACTGAAGCTTTCTTT. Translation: CASTVGGEDTEAFF. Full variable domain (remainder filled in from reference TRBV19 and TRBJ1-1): DGGITQSPKYLFRKEGQNVTLSCEQNLNHDAMYWYRQDPGQGLRLIYYSQIVNDFQKGDIAEGYSVSREKKESFPLTVTSAQKNPTAFYLCASTVGGEDTEAFFGQGTRLTVV.

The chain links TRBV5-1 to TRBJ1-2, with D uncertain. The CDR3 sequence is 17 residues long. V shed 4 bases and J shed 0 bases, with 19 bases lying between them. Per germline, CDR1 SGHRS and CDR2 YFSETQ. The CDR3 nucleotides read TGCGCCAGCAGCGTTCTCACGTCGTCGGGAGCTAACTATGGCTACACCTTC. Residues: CASSVLTSSGANYGYTF.

The CDR3 DNA reads as TGTGCCAGCAGCCAAGGACGGACAGGGCAAGAGACCCAGTACTTC. The encoded protein is CASSQGRTGQETQYF. The rearrangement uses TRBV14 and TRBJ2-5, with TRBD1 identical over 8 bases. The germline V gene has CDR1 SGHDN and CDR2 FVKESK. Losses at the gene ends were 1 base for V and 2 bases for J; bases not matched to a gene: 3. The CDR3 is 15 amino acids. The full variable domain, with the rest looked up from reference TRBV14 and TRBJ2-5, is EAGVTQFPSHSVIEKGQTVTLRCDPISGHDNLYWYRRVMGKEIKFLLHFVKESKQDESGMPNNRFLAERTGGTYSTLKVQPAELEDSGVYFCASSQGRTGQETQYFGPGTRLLVL.

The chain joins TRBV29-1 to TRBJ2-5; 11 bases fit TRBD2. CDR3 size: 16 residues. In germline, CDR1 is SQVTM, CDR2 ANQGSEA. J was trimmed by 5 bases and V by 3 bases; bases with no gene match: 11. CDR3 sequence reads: CSVDKLAGGSGETQYF. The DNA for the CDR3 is TGCAGCGTTGACAAGCTAGCGGGGGGATCGGGGGAGACCCAGTACTTC.

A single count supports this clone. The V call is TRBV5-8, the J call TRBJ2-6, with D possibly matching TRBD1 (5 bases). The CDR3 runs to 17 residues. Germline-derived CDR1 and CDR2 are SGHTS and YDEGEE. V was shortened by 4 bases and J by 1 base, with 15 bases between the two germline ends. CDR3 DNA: TGTGCCAGCAGCGTTACAGGATCACATTCTGGGGCCAACGTCCTGACTTTC. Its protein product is CASSVTGSHSGANVLTF.

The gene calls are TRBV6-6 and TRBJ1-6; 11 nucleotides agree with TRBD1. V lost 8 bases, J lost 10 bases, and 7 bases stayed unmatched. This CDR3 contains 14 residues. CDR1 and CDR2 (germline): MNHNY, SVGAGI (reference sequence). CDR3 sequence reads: CASDGTGGGSPLHF. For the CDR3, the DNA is TGTGCCAGCGACGGGACAGGGGGTGGGTCACCCCTCCACTTT.

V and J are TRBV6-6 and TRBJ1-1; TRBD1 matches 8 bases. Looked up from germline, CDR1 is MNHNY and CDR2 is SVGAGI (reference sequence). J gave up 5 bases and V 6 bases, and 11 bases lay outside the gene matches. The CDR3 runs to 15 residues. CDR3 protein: CASSPPGDRWTEAFF. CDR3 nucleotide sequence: TGTGCCAGCAGCCCGCCGGGGGACAGGTGGACTGAAGCTTTCTTT.

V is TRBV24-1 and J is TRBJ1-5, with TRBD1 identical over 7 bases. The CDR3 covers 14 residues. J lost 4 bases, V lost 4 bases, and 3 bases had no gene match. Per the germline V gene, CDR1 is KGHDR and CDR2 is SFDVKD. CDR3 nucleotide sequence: TGTGCCACCAGTGACACAGGGGTGAATCAGCCCCAGCATTTT. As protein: CATSDTGVNQPQHF.

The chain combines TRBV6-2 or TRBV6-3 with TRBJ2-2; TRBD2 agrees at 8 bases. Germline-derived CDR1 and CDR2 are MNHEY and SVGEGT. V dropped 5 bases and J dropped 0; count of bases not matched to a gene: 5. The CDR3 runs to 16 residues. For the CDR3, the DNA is TGTGCCAGCAGTCGGCTAGCGGGTACGAACACCGGGGAGCTGTTTTTT. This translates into CASSRLAGTNTGELFF.